This T cell receptor beta chain was identified in a study of patients and donors after allogeneic stem cell transplantation. Each CDR3 protein gets one entry after TCRdb re-called the RT-PCR reads with MiXCR. In the table there are fewer than 500,000 distinct CDR3 sequences, roughly 16% of which are singletons. V was shortened by 1 base and J by 0 bases, with 10 bases between the two germline ends. Germline V CDR1 and CDR2: SGHTA, FQGNSA. This CDR3 has 15 residues. The sequence was collected from a human donor who was either an allogeneic HSCT recipient or a stem cell or donor lymphocyte infusion donor (not recorded which). It is not recorded whose cells these are; they may come from a transplant donor. The specimen was blood, either unsorted or a sorted T cell fraction (not recorded which). The rearrangement joins TRBV7-2 to TRBJ2-7; maybe TRBD1 (5 bases). The CDR3 region has the DNA TGTGCCAGCAGCTTAGAACCAGGGTTCTCCTACGAGCAGTACTTC. It specifies CASSLEPGFSYEQYF.